This TCR beta chain is drawn from a study of T cells after yellow fever vaccination. One entry per CDR3 protein, called by TCRdb with MiXCR from the 5' RACE reads. The sample has hundreds of thousands of distinct CDR3 sequences; 18% are singletons. This clonotype has ten or more counts. The CDR3 loop spans 13 amino acids. Trimming took 5 bases from V and 0 from J, leaving 7 bases between them. Per germline, CDR1 MNHEY and CDR2 SVGAGI. The receptor comes from a man aged 18-30 years who received the YFV17D yellow fever vaccine. Sample: PBMCs, taken before the yellow fever booster vaccination. V and J are TRBV6-5 and TRBJ1-2; D might be TRBD1 (5 bases). The CDR3 spells CASSLTANYGYTF. CDR3 DNA: TGTGCCAGCAGTCTGACAGCTAACTATGGCTACACCTTC.